These 24 T cell receptor beta chains originate from one sample sequenced in a study of T cells in women clearing cervical HPV infection. TCRdb's table, derived via immunoSEQ multiplex PCR, lists solely in-frame clones and lacks some. The sample's table shows 20,000 or so clones. Source material: blood buffy coat. The receptors originated from a woman aged 18 to 69 with a cervical HPV16 infection that either progressed to CIN3+ or cleared (not recorded which).

About this clone: The missing CDR3 end, 3 residues past where the read stops, is filled in from the germline J gene. V usage is TRBV18 and J usage is TRBJ2-5; 8 bases are shared with TRBD1. Unmatched junction bases numbered 2, after V lost 5 bases and J lost 0 bases. This CDR3 is built from 14 residues. Germline V lookup: CDR1 KGHSH, CDR2 LQKENI. CDR3 residues: CASSKQGDQETQYF. The covered CDR3 bases are TGTGCCAGCTCAAAACAGGGGGACCAAGAGACC.

The CDR3 spells CASSLSQNPSGSSYEQYF. The part of the CDR3 DNA that was read is TGCGCCAGCAGCTTGTCCCAGAACCCTAGCGGGAGCTCCTACGAG. The rearrangement links TRBV5-1 to TRBJ2-7; 10 nucleotides align to TRBD2. The read comes to an end 3 residues before the CDR3 does, leaving the germline J gene to fill in the end. Germline V gene data show CDR1 as SGHRS and CDR2 as YFSETQ. V shed 1 base, J shed 0 bases, and the junction held 10 bases outside the gene matches. The CDR3 extends over 18 amino acids.

Of note for this clone: The CDR3 end lies 3 residues beyond the end of the read and is filled in from the germline J gene. The chain couples TRBV19 to TRBJ1-1; D is unresolved. The CDR3 has 13 residues. Looked up from germline, CDR1 is LNHDA and CDR2 is SQIVND (reference sequence). The V gene lost 3 bases and the J gene lost 0 bases, with 5 bases spanning the gap. Here the CDR3 reads CASSIFMNTEAFF. CDR3 DNA, as far as it was read: TGTGCCAGTAGTATTTTCATGAACACTGAA.

About this clone: The read is 3 residues too short to cover the CDR3 end, so that end is filled in from the germline J gene. The rearrangement links TRBV20-1 to TRBJ2-7; TRBD1 might be the D (5 bases). V gave up 1 base and J gave up 0 bases, with 13 bases separating them. Germline lookup yields CDR1 DFQATT and CDR2 SNEGSKA (reference sequence). CDR3 size: 15 residues. CDR3 loop: CSARAGIGHSYEQYF. The CDR3 DNA, read in part, is TGCAGTGCTAGAGCGGGTATAGGACACTCCTACGAG.

To note about this clone: The read ends 3 residues early relative to the CDR3; the germline J gene fills the gap. The genes are TRBV5-6 and TRBJ1-2, with D hard to call. V lost 1 base and J lost 0, with 10 bases in between. The CDR3 runs to 15 residues. Germline V lookup: CDR1 SGHDT, CDR2 YYEEEE. CDR3 loop: CASSLMADPNYGYTF. The CDR3 bases that were read are TGTGCCAGCAGCTTGATGGCAGATCCTAACTATGGC.

A remark on this clone: The CDR3 end lies 3 residues beyond the end of the read and is filled in from the germline J gene. The J gene is TRBJ2-3, the V gene TRBV11-3; 7 positions match TRBD2. The CDR3 extends over 15 amino acids. After removal of 4 bases from V and 1 base from J, the junction contained 5 bases not matched to a gene. Germline CDR1 reads SGHNT; CDR2 reads YENEEA. Partial CDR3 DNA: TGTGCCAGCAGCTCGGGGGGTATTGGCACAGATACG. This translates into CASSSGGIGTDT. In full, the CDR3 is CASSSGGIGTDTQYF.

Comments on this clone: The sequenced fragment ends 3 residues before the CDR3 boundary, so the rest is inferred from the germline J gene. This chain uses TRBV5-4 with TRBJ2-1; D is undetermined. CDR3 size: 15 residues. Germline V gene data show CDR1 as SGHNT and CDR2 as YYREEE (reference sequence). V was shortened by 4 bases and J by 5 bases, with 16 bases between the two germline ends. The covered CDR3 bases are TGTGCCAGCAGCAGGCACGGGTTGGCAAACAATGAG. This gives the protein CASSRHGLANNE. The CDR3, in full, reads CASSRHGLANNEQFF.

On this clone: The CDR3 extends 3 residues past the end of the read, so its final part is completed from the germline J gene. The chain employs TRBV19 and TRBJ2-3; a possible D gene is TRBD1 (5 bases). CDR1 is LNHDA, CDR2 SQIVND, per germline (reference sequence). The length of the CDR3 is 14 residues. The germline V and J ends were trimmed by 7 bases and 4 bases, with 15 bases remaining between them. CDR3 protein: CASKTASRADTQYF. CDR3 bases read: TGTGCCAGTAAAACAGCCTCCAGGGCAGATACG.

With respect to this clone: Sequencing ends 3 residues short of the CDR3 end; the germline J gene provides the rest. V and J are TRBV7-8 and TRBJ2-7; D gene uncertain. Deletions cut 0 bases from V and 3 bases from J, with 9 bases between. The CDR3 totals 14 residues. Per the germline V gene, CDR1 is SGHVS and CDR2 is FQNEAQ. The sequenced part of the CDR3 DNA is TGTGCCAGCAGCTTAGCGCAAAGCAACTACGAG. It encodes CASSLAQSNYE. Given in full, the CDR3 is CASSLAQSNYEQYF.

In regard to this clone: The read ends 3 residues before the CDR3 terminus; that terminus is restored from the germline J gene. This sequence joins TRBV16 and TRBJ1-1; a weak D match, TRBD1 (5 bases). Germline loops: CDR1 KGHSY, CDR2 FQNENV. V lost 5 bases to trimming and J lost 0 bases, with 13 bases between them. The CDR3 extends over 15 amino acids. CDR3 sequence: CASSWTGLLNTEAFF. CDR3 bases read: TGTGCCAGCAGCTGGACGGGACTGTTGAACACTGAA.

Regarding this clone: Read coverage stops 3 residues before the CDR3 terminus; the germline J gene supplies the remainder. The genes are TRBV29-1 and TRBJ2-3; perhaps TRBD2 as D (6 bases). Per germline, CDR1 SQVTM and CDR2 ANQGSEA. This CDR3 has 12 amino acids. The CDR3 DNA, read in part, is TGCAGCGTTGTTCAAGGGGAGGTGACG. This gives the protein CSVVQGEVT. In full, the CDR3 reads CSVVQGEVTQYF.

Turning to this clone: The read halts 3 residues ahead of the CDR3 end, with the missing end drawn from the germline J gene. The gene calls are TRBV30 and TRBJ1-2; D uncertain. This CDR3 is 14 amino acids long. Germline assignment: CDR1 GTSNPN and CDR2 SVGIG (reference sequence). The CDR3 sequence: CAWSQSGLSYDYTF. Incomplete CDR3 DNA: TGTGCCTGGAGCCAGAGCGGGTTGTCCTACGAC.

As concerns this clone: The missing CDR3 end, 3 residues past where the read stops, is filled in from the germline J gene. The rearrangement links TRBV18 to TRBJ2-7, with 11 bases fitting TRBD2. The CDR3 totals 14 residues. Germline trimming cut 0 bases from V and 6 bases from J; bases unmatched to any gene: 1. Germline V gene lookup returns CDR1 KGHSH and CDR2 LQKENI. CDR3 protein: CASSPPLAGGEQYF. The CDR3 bases that were read are TGTGCCAGCTCACCACCGCTAGCGGGAGGCGAG.

With regard to this clone: Sequencing ends 3 residues short of the CDR3 end; the germline J gene provides the rest. The chain links TRBV5-1 to TRBJ2-7; no reliable D call. The germline V and J ends were trimmed by 6 bases and 6 bases, with 13 bases remaining between them. This CDR3 comprises 12 residues. Germline CDR1 SGHRS, CDR2 YFSETQ. Here the CDR3 reads CASTASGFEQYF. The CDR3 bases that were read are TGCGCCAGCACCGCTTCAGGTTTCGAG.

Worth noting for this clone: With the read ending 3 residues before the CDR3 end, the germline J gene is used to fill in that end. V gene TRBV5-1 combines with J gene TRBJ1-2; 8 nucleotides agree with TRBD1. CDR1 is SGHRS, CDR2 YFSETQ, per germline. Trimming at V came to 0 bases and at J to 1 base, leaving 5 bases not matched to a gene. The CDR3 has 16 residues. Incomplete CDR3 DNA: TGCGCCAGCAGCTTGGGGGGGGACAGGAGTAACTATGGC. Residues: CASSLGGDRSNYG. The full CDR3 protein reads CASSLGGDRSNYGYTF.

Points on this clone: The read terminates 3 residues ahead of where the CDR3 ends, so the germline J gene completes it. The chain links TRBV19 to TRBJ2-4; the D gene is possibly TRBD1 (5 bases). Germline V gives CDR1 LNHDA, CDR2 SQIVND (reference sequence). This CDR3 is 14 amino acids long. The CDR3 sequence: CASTQGTVPYGQYF. Incomplete CDR3 DNA: TGTGCCAGTACCCAGGGCACGGTTCCTTATGGT.

Points on this clone: The CDR3 extends 3 residues past the end of the read, so its final part is completed from the germline J gene. The gene calls are TRBV11-2 and TRBJ1-1; no clear D gene. This CDR3 has 12 residues. Germline CDR1 reads SGHAT; CDR2 reads FQNNGV. CDR3 amino acids: CASSLSYPRAFF. CDR3 DNA (partial): TGTGCCAGCAGCTTATCTTATCCTAGG.

As to this clone: Sequencing ends 3 residues short of the CDR3 end; the germline J gene provides the rest. J is TRBJ1-1 and V is TRBV5-1, with a possible D match to TRBD1 (6 bases). V lost 0 bases to trimming and J lost 3 bases, with 9 bases between them. The CDR3 is 14 amino acids. Per the germline V gene, CDR1 is SGHRS and CDR2 is YFSETQ. CDR3: CASSLARGDTEAFF. The CDR3 bases that were read are TGCGCCAGCAGCTTGGCCAGGGGCGACACTGAA.

With regard to this clone: Read coverage stops 3 residues before the CDR3 terminus; the germline J gene supplies the remainder. J is TRBJ1-2 and V is TRBV4-2, with TRBD1 as a possible D gene (5 bases). Germline assignment: CDR1 LGHNA and CDR2 YNFKEQ. The CDR3 has 15 amino acids. V dropped 1 base and J dropped 0 bases, with 9 bases sitting between them. CDR3 DNA (partial): TGTGCCAGCAGCCAAGGTGGGGGGGCTAACTATGGC. The encoded protein is CASSQGGGANYG. The whole CDR3 is CASSQGGGANYGYTF.

With respect to this clone: The CDR3 is cut off 3 residues early in the read; its end comes from the germline J gene. The chain carries TRBV2 and TRBJ2-7; 12 bases agree with TRBD2. The trim removed 5 bases at V and 5 bases at J, leaving 4 bases unmatched. This CDR3 contains 14 residues. Germline V lookup: CDR1 SNHLY, CDR2 FYNNEI. CDR3 sequence reads: CASSRLAGVNEQYF. CDR3 DNA, as far as it was read: TGTGCCAGCAGTCGACTAGCGGGAGTCAACGAG.

As to this clone: The read finishes 3 residues shy of the CDR3 end, and the germline J gene is used to complete it. The J gene is TRBJ2-7, the V gene TRBV2, with 8 bases fitting TRBD1. Trimming at V came to 1 base and at J to 4 bases, leaving 3 bases not matched to a gene. The CDR3 covers 14 residues. Looked up from germline, CDR1 is SNHLY and CDR2 is FYNNEI. The CDR3 DNA, read in part, is TGTGCCAGCAGTGAAGGGACAGGGAAGTACGAG. Protein: CASSEGTGKYE. The complete CDR3 sequence is CASSEGTGKYEQYF.

In regard to this clone: The CDR3 end is not reached by the read, which stops 3 residues before it; the germline J gene fills it in. The chain links TRBV6-2 or TRBV6-3 to TRBJ2-6; 7 bases align to TRBD2. The J segment lost 2 bases and the V segment lost 4 bases, leaving 8 bases of the junction unmatched. The CDR3 loop spans 17 amino acids. In germline, CDR1 is MNHEY, CDR2 SVGEGT. The CDR3 region is CASSLTGRGAGANVLTF. The CDR3 DNA, read in part, is TGTGCCAGCAGTTTAACAGGTCGGGGGGCTGGGGCCAACGTC.

A word on this clone: The read comes to an end 3 residues before the CDR3 does, leaving the germline J gene to fill in the end. This chain connects TRBV5-4 to TRBJ2-7; 10 bases match TRBD1. CDR3 length: 15 residues. Looked up from germline, CDR1 is SGHNT and CDR2 is YYREEE (reference sequence). J gave up 3 bases and V 3 bases, and 6 bases lay outside the gene matches. The CDR3 spells CASSSGTGVVYEQYF. The CDR3 DNA, read in part, is TGTGCCAGCAGCTCTGGGACAGGGGTAGTCTACGAG.

For this clone: The CDR3 is cut off 3 residues early in the read; its end comes from the germline J gene. This chain links TRBV18 with TRBJ2-3, with 7 bases aligning to TRBD2. The CDR3 is made up of 15 amino acids. The V gene's germline CDR1 is KGHSH and CDR2 LQKENI. The ends lost 3 bases at V and 0 bases at J; junction bases unmatched: 3. The DNA read from the CDR3 is TGTGCCAGCTCACCTAGCGGGTCCAGCACAGATACG. Its protein product is CASSPSGSSTDT. The entire CDR3 protein reads CASSPSGSSTDTQYF. The full variable domain, its missing parts supplied by reference TRBV18 and TRBJ2-3, is NAGVMQNPRHLVRRRGQEARLRCSPMKGHSHVYWYRQLPEEGLKFMVYLQKENIIDESGMPKERFSAEFPKEGPSILRIQQVVRGDSAAYFCASSPSGSSTDTQYFGPGTRLTVL.